The sequence of this T cell receptor (beta chain) was determined in a study of blood T cells in healthy people across ages (dated by TCRdb to the mid-2010s). Study-wide context: Template switching captured roughly one uniquely barcoded TCR beta cDNA molecule per two T cells in model experiments. Using deep sequencing normalized with unique cDNA molecular identifiers, the study measured how TCR beta repertoire diversity changes with age. The donors were divided into four age groups: young (average around 16 years), middle-aged (about 40), aged (approximately 62) and long-lived (more than 75). To avoid experimental bias, donors of different ages were distributed randomly across sequencing lanes. Using the same blood draw, the study looked at two additional independent replicas of 1 million unique cDNA reads for two donors, one aged 18 to 30 and the other aged 80 or older. The study at large found these results: Because donor CMV infection status was unknown, age-related changes in expanded clonotypes were potentially confounded. There was a strong correlation between observed TCR beta diversity and the percentage of naive T cells measured by flow cytometry. Estimates of total diversity from one million sequenced T cells were regarded as lower bounds and underestimates. Compared with the aged group, the long-lived group had more naive CD4+ T cells, fewer expanded clones and increased TCR diversity, suggesting age selection. Observed TCR beta diversity per million T cells fell roughly linearly with age, and a significant reduction was already apparent by age roughly 40. Conclusive comparison of naive and antigen-experienced compartments was prevented by the profiling of bulk unsorted PBMCs.

From its cysteine to its phenylalanine, the CDR3 spans 16 amino acids. Only CDR3 DNA is held: 48 bases, read in frame from base 1. Per the germline V gene, LGHNA is the CDR1 and YSLEER is the CDR2. The donors were roughly 39 Caucasian individuals from Russia, aged roughly 6 to 100 years, who were systemically healthy. Around 10 milliliters of peripheral blood were collected from each donor into EDTA-treated Vacutainer tubes. Ficoll-Paque density-gradient centrifugation was used to isolate PBMCs, with at least 7 million per sample. Trizol reagent was used to extract total RNA from the PBMCs, yielding at least 5.5 micrograms per sample. For every donor, an aliquot of PBMCs went through flow cytometry to measure the percentages of naive CD45RAhigh/CD27high T cells. In regard to this clonotype: It has no known antigen specificity. There are no base qualities to consult, and no much larger clone falls within one base.

Libraries were built with 5' RACE. TCRdb names Illumina HiSeq 2500 as the instrument used. The second PCR ran for about 6 to 11 cycles and used a J-beta primer mix along with a sample-barcoded 5' primer. A template-switch 5' adaptor carrying 12 random nucleotides introduced a unique molecular identifier onto each TCR beta cDNA molecule. Each sample yielded at least 3 million CDR3-containing paired-end reads. The Mint cDNA synthesis kit, primed by a TRBC-specific oligonucleotide, was used to synthesize first-strand cDNA from all RNA. Following uracil-DNA glycosylase treatment, a first 18-cycle PCR with universal primers M1SS and BC2_uni_R was performed on all cDNA. From the authors' description of their analysis: For normalization, 1 million high-quality reads, each with a distinct molecular identifier, were randomly selected from each sample. Instead of being binned into consensus sequences, reads with shared molecular identifiers were discarded. MiTCR, set to a Q25 quality threshold and the strictest error-elimination algorithm, was used for CDR3 identification, clonotype clustering and error correction. A nonparametric unseen species model using Euler transformation provided a lower-bound estimate of total TCR beta diversity. TCRdb's own reprocessing of the public reads used fastp at Q25 and MiXCR and kept productive beta chains. Each CDR3 protein gets just one entry, which takes the most common genes and DNA from the rows behind it. The V and J calls were determined by TCRdb, not by the authors. The sample has about 800,000 distinct CDR3 sequences on record, around half of them singletons. 15% to 20% of the sample lies in the top ten.

This TCR was sampled from an elderly man in good health. The chain was built from TRBV4-3 and TRBJ2-1; TRBD2 aligns with 11 central bases. The better agreement between TRBJ2-7 and the DNA end casts doubt on the J call. Sequencing was carried out using blood. CDR3 protein: CASSQLAGGTYNEQYF. The DNA sequence is as follows: TGCGCCAGCAGCCAGTTAGCGGGAGGGACCTACAATGAGCAGTACTTC.